Each of the 21 T cell receptor beta chains below was sequenced from the same sample in a study of CD8+CD57+ T cells in acquired aplastic anemia. CDR3 and TCR beta VDJ profiling relied on a genomic DNA template. TCRdb re-derived calls from the reads in MiXCR, one entry per CDR3 protein. The sample has some 220,000 distinct CDR3 sequences; approximately 35% are singletons. What was sequenced was sorted CD4+, CD8+, or CD8+CD57+ T cells (not recorded which) from PBMCs. Source of these receptors: a human donor in good health, serving as a control.

The chain joins TRBV2 to TRBJ1-5, with 8 bases fitting TRBD1. CDR1 is SNHLY, CDR2 FYNNEI, per germline. CDR3 size: 14 residues. J was trimmed by 4 bases and V by 4 bases; bases with no gene match: 3. The CDR3 bases are TGTGCCAGCAGTGTGGACAGGGCAAATCAGCCCCAGCATTTT. Encoded protein: CASSVDRANQPQHF.

The chain combines TRBV27 with TRBJ1-2; TRBD1 aligns across 11 bases. J gave up 0 bases and V 10 bases, and 10 bases lay outside the gene matches. In germline, CDR1 is MNHEY, CDR2 SMNVEV (reference sequence). This CDR3 region has 16 residues. The DNA for the CDR3 is TGTGCCACCGGTCCGGGACAGGGGGAAGCTAACTATGGCTACACCTTC. Amino acids: CATGPGQGEANYGYTF.

This chain joins TRBV20-1 and TRBJ2-2; 7 bases match TRBD2. This CDR3 comprises 15 residues. Germline-derived CDR1 and CDR2 are DFQATT and SNEGSKA (reference sequence). Trimming at V came to 6 bases and at J to 2 bases, leaving 9 bases not matched to a gene. CDR3 DNA sequence: TGCAGTGCGGCCCGAAGCGGGGTCAACACCGGGGAGCTGTTTTTT. Its translation: CSAARSGVNTGELFF.

This clonotype was detected ten times or more. CDR3 DNA sequence: TGCAGTGCTACCAGAACAGGGGGCGGGACTGAAGCTTTCTTT. Amino acids: CSATRTGGGTEAFF. The chain is built from TRBV20-1 and TRBJ1-1, with TRBD1 matching over 9 bases. J gave up 5 bases and V 4 bases, and 8 bases lay outside the gene matches. This CDR3 spans 14 amino acids. From germline, CDR1 is DFQATT and CDR2 SNEGSKA (reference sequence).

This clonotype was recorded many times. The chain joins TRBV20-1 to TRBJ1-2, with a tentative D call TRBD1 (5 bases). CDR1 is DFQATT, CDR2 SNEGSKA, per germline (reference sequence). The CDR3 contains 14 residues. The germline V and J ends were trimmed by 5 bases and 6 bases, with 19 bases remaining between them. CDR3 nucleotide sequence: TGCAGTGCTGATGGCGGGGCAGACACTGATGGCTACACCTTC. Its protein is CSADGGADTDGYTF.

Of note for this clonotype: An end of the junction does not agree with germline; a read error may underlie this. V gene TRBV3-1 combines with J gene TRBJ2-7, with TRBD2 identical over 9 bases. The germline CDR1 and CDR2 sequences are LGHDT and YNNKEL (reference sequence). The CDR3 is 15 residues long. DNA for the CDR3: TGTGCCAGCAGCCAAGTCCCTAGCGGGAACTACGAGCAGCACTTC. Encoded protein: CASSQVPSGNYEQHF.

The chain uses TRBV20-1 and TRBJ1-5; 7 bases line up with TRBD1. Germline values: CDR1 DFQATT, CDR2 SNEGSKA (reference sequence). J was trimmed by 5 bases and V by 3 bases; bases with no gene match: 10. The CDR3 consists of 15 residues. The CDR3 here is CSARDPLRGDQPQHF. CDR3 DNA sequence: TGCAGTGCTAGGGACCCCCTCAGGGGGGATCAGCCCCAGCATTTT.

This clonotype was counted at least ten times. The gene calls are TRBV11-3 and TRBJ1-1, with D possibly matching TRBD1 (6 bases). V was pared by 0 bases and J by 4 bases, with 6 bases between. The V gene's germline CDR1 is SGHNT and CDR2 YENEEA. The CDR3 consists of 13 residues. The CDR3 nucleotides are TGTGCCAGCAGCTTAGAACAGGGCACTGAAGCTTTCTTT. It encodes CASSLEQGTEAFF.

This clonotype was observed a handful of times. This sequence may be a read error, since a much larger clone differs from it by one base. The CDR3 here is CAISESGGRDTQYF. CDR3 sequence (DNA): TGTGCCATCAGTGAGTCAGGGGGCAGAGATACGCAGTATTTT. The chain combines TRBV10-3 with TRBJ2-3; 7 nucleotides match TRBD1. Unmatched junction bases numbered 2, after V lost 0 bases and J lost 5 bases. CDR1 ENHRY and CDR2 SYGVKD come from the germline V gene. This CDR3 contains 14 residues.

The rearrangement joins TRBV2 to TRBJ1-1, with D possibly being TRBD1 (5 bases). CDR1 SNHLY and CDR2 FYNNEI come from the germline V gene. V gave up 3 bases and J gave up 8 bases, with 13 bases separating them. The CDR3 totals 13 residues. The CDR3 loop reads CASSDGAVTEAFF. CDR3 nucleotides: TGTGCCAGCAGTGATGGGGCGGTGACCGAAGCTTTCTTT.

This clonotype was seen a handful of times. The CDR3 is CSATTGVNEQFF. For the CDR3, the DNA is TGCAGCGCCACGACAGGGGTAAATGAGCAGTTCTTC. The genes are TRBV29-1 and TRBJ2-1, with 8 bases that match TRBD1. Germline V gene sequence: CDR1 SQVTM, CDR2 ANQGSEA. V shed 7 bases and J 7 bases; nucleotides not matched to a gene: 6. The CDR3 runs to 12 residues.

A remark on this clonotype: One end of the junction is discordant with germline, which a read error may explain. The V gene is TRBV11-1, the J gene TRBJ1-3; TRBD1 matches 7 bases. The CDR3 extends over 17 amino acids. Germline V gives CDR1 SGHAT, CDR2 FQDESV (reference sequence). The CDR3 nucleotides read TGTGCCAGCAGCGTTTCGACAGGGTTGTTTTCTGGAAACACCGTATATTTT. Its protein product is CASSVSTGLFSGNTVYF.

This clonotype was recorded many times. The rearrangement links TRBV2 to TRBJ1-1; D ambiguous. Germline-derived CDR1 and CDR2 are SNHLY and FYNNEI. The CDR3 has 15 residues. Trimming pared 6 bases from V and 4 bases from J, leaving 18 bases between. DNA for the CDR3: TGTGCCAGCAGCCCTCGGTTGGACGGTGGCACTGAAGCTTTCTTT. Its translation: CASSPRLDGGTEAFF.

Sample share makes this clonotype medium-sized. The J gene is TRBJ1-6, the V gene TRBV9; D remains unclear. Germline values: CDR1 SGDLS, CDR2 YYNGEE. V shed 3 bases and J shed 7 bases, with 5 bases lying between them. The CDR3 runs 12 residues. The CDR3, as DNA: TGTGCCAGCAGCGCGGGCAATTCACCCCTCCACTTT. Translation gives CASSAGNSPLHF. Filled out from reference TRBV9 and TRBJ1-6, the complete variable domain reads DSGVTQTPKHLITATGQRVTLRCSPRSGDLSVYWYQQSLDQGLQFLIQYYNGEERAKGNILERFSAQQFPDLHSELNLSSLELGDSALYFCASSAGNSPLHFGNGTRLTVT.

Notes on this clonotype: Given a much more abundant clone one base away, this may be a read error. No DNA is shown, since the ends of the CDR3 on it are uncertain; the CDR3 is the one TCRdb lists. CDR3 protein: CASSTSKRDYNEQLF. The chain links TRBV12-3 or TRBV12-4 to TRBJ2-1; the table's D gene call, TRBD2, was not cross checked with the DNA. Ends included, the CDR3 has 15 residues.

This clonotype was picked up many times. The J gene is TRBJ2-7, the V gene TRBV5-1, with D perhaps matching TRBD1 (6 bases). V was cut by 3 bases and J by 9 bases, with 13 bases left in between. The CDR3 totals 12 residues. Looked up from germline, CDR1 is SGHRS and CDR2 is YFSETQ. The CDR3 nucleotides are TGCGCCAGCAGCTCCACAGGGAAGGGGCAGTACTTC. This codes for CASSSTGKGQYF.

This clonotype turned up a few times. The chain carries TRBV5-1 and TRBJ2-1, with 11 bases aligning to TRBD2. Trimming took 1 base from V and 1 from J; bases not matched to a gene: 7. Germline values: CDR1 SGHRS, CDR2 YFSETQ. This CDR3 contains 18 residues. In nucleotides, the CDR3 is TGCGCCAGCAGCTTGTCTAGCGGGGGGCCCTATTCCTACAATGAGCAGTTCTTC. Residues: CASSLSSGGPYSYNEQFF.

The CDR3 protein is CASSSDLGSYEQYV. The DNA for the CDR3 is TGCGCCAGCAGCTCGGATCTAGGCTCCTACGAGCAGTACGTC. The V and J genes are TRBV5-1 and TRBJ2-7; D not certain. The CDR3 is made up of 14 amino acids. Germline values: CDR1 SGHRS, CDR2 YFSETQ. V was clipped by 3 bases and J by 0 bases, with 10 bases between them.

This chain connects TRBV2 to TRBJ2-5; D might be TRBD2 (5 bases). The CDR3 is 13 amino acids. V gave up 5 bases and J gave up 2 bases, with 9 bases separating them. Looked up from germline, CDR1 is SNHLY and CDR2 is FYNNEI. The chain's CDR3 is CASSSTGQETQYF. The CDR3 bases are TGTGCCAGCAGTAGTACGGGGCAAGAGACCCAGTACTTC.

This clonotype was detected many times. This sequence joins TRBV20-1 and TRBJ1-2, with TRBD1 identical over 7 bases. The CDR3 covers 14 residues. CDR1 and CDR2 from the germline V gene are DFQATT and SNEGSKA (reference sequence). The V segment lost 2 bases and the J segment 10 bases; nucleotides outside the gene matches: 13. The CDR3 spells CSARPPGQLGLYTF. Here the CDR3 DNA reads TGCAGTGCTAGACCTCCGGGACAGCTGGGTCTCTACACCTTC.

This clonotype was recorded a few times. The rearrangement links TRBV2 to TRBJ2-7, with TRBD2 identical over 9 bases. The CDR3 spans 16 residues. The J segment lost 1 base and the V segment lost 6 bases, leaving 10 bases of the junction unmatched. CDR1 and CDR2 (germline): SNHLY, FYNNEI. The chain's CDR3 is CASRREASGASYEQYF. In nucleotides, the CDR3 is TGTGCCAGCAGGAGAGAGGCTAGCGGGGCATCCTACGAGCAGTACTTC.